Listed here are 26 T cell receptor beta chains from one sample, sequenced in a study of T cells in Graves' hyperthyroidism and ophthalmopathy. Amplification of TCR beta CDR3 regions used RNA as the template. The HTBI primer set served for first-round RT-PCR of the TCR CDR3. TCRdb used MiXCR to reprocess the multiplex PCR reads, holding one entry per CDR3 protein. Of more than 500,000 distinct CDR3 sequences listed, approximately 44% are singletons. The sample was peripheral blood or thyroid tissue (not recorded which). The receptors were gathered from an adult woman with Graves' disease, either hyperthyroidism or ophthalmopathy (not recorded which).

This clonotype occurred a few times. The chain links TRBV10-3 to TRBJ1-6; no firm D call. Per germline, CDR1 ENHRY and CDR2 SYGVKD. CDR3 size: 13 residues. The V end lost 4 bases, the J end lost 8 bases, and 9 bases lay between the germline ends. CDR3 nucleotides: TGTGCCATCAGTGCCACCTACGATTCACCCCTCCACTTT. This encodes CAISATYDSPLHF.

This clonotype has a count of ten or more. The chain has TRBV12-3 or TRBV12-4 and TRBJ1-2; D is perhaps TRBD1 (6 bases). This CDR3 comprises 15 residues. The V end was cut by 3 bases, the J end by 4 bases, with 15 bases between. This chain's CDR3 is CASSFLTGPLYGYTF. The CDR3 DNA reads TGTGCCAGCAGTTTTCTGACAGGACCCCTCTATGGCTACACCTTC.

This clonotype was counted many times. In DNA form, the CDR3 reads TGCGCCAGCAGCTTGGCCGGGACAGGGGATGAAAAACTGTTTTTT. This sequence encodes CASSLAGTGDEKLFF. The chain has TRBV5-1 and TRBJ1-4; 10 bases map to TRBD1. The V gene's germline CDR1 is SGHRS and CDR2 YFSETQ. V shed 0 bases, J shed 6 bases, and the junction held 2 bases outside the gene matches. The CDR3 has 15 amino acids.

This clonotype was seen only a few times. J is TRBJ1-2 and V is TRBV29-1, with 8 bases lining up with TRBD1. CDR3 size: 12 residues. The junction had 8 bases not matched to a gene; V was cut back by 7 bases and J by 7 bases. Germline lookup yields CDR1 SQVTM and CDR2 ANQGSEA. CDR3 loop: CSAPDRAAGYTF. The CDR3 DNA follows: TGCAGCGCCCCGGACAGGGCGGCTGGCTACACCTTC.

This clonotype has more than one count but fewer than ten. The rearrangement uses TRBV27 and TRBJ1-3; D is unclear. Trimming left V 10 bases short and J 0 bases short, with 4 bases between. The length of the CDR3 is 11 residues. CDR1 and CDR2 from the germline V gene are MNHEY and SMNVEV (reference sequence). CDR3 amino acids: CATGSGNTIYF. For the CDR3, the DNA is TGTGCCACGGGCTCTGGAAACACCATATATTTT.

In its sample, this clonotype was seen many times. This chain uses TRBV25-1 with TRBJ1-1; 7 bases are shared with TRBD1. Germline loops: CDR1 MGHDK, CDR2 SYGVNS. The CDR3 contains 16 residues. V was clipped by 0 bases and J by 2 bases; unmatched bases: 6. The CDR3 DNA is TGTGCCAGCAGTGAATATGGGGGACAGCTAAACACTGAAGCTTTCTTT. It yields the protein CASSEYGGQLNTEAFF.

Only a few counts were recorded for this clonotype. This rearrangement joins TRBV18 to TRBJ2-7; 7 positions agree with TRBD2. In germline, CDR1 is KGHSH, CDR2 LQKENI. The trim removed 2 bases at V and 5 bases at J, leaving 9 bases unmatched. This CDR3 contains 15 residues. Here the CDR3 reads CASSPSTGLSDEQYF. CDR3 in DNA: TGTGCCAGCTCACCAAGTACGGGACTAAGCGACGAGCAGTACTTC.

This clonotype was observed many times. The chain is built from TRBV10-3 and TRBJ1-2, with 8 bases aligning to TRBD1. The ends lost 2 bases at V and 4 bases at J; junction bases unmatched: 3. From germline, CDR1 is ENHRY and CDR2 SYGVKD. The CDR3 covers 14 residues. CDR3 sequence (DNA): TGTGCCATCAGTGAGCCGGACAGGGCCTATGGCTACACCTTC. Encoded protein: CAISEPDRAYGYTF.

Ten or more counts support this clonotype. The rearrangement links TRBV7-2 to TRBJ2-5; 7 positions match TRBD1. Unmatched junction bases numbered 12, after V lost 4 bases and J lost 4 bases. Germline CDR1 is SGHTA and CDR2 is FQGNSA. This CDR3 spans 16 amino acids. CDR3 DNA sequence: TGTGCCAGCAGCTCTTCAATGGCCAGGGGGTCAGAGACCCAGTACTTC. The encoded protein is CASSSSMARGSETQYF.

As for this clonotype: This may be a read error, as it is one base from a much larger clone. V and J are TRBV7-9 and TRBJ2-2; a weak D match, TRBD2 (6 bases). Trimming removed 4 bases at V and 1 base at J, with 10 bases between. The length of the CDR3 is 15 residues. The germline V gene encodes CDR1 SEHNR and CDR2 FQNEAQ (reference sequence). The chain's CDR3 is CASSSGLRNTGELFF. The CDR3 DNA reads TGTGCCAGCAGCTCGGGACTCCGGAACACCGGGGAGCTGTTTTTT. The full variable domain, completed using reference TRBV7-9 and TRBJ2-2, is DTGVSQNPRHKITKRGQNVTFRCDPISEHNRLYWYRQTLGQGPEFLTYFQNEAQLEKSRLLSDRFSAERPKGSFSTLEIQRTEQGDSAMYLCASSSGLRNTGELFFGEGSRLTVL.

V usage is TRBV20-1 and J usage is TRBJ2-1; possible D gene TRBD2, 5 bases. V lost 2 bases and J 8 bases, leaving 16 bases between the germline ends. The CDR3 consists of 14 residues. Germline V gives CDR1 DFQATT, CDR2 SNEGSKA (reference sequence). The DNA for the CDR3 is TGCAGTGCTAGATTCGGCAGCTACGGGGATGAGCAGTTCTTC. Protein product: CSARFGSYGDEQFF.

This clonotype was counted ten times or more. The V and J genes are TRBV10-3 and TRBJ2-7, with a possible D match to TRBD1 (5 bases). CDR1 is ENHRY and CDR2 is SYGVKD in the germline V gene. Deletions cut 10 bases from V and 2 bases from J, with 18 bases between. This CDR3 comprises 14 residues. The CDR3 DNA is TGTGCCACCACAACGGTCCCAGGGACCTACGAGCAGTACTTC. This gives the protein CATTTVPGTYEQYF.

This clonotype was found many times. In DNA, the CDR3 is TGTGCCAGCAGCCGCCTCAGGGGCGATTATAATTCACCCCTCCACTTT. Translating gives CASSRLRGDYNSPLHF. The J gene is TRBJ1-6, the V gene TRBV5-6; weak D call: TRBD1 (6 bases). Deletions cut 4 bases from V and 4 bases from J, with 15 bases between. Looked up from germline, CDR1 is SGHDT and CDR2 is YYEEEE. The length of the CDR3 is 16 residues.

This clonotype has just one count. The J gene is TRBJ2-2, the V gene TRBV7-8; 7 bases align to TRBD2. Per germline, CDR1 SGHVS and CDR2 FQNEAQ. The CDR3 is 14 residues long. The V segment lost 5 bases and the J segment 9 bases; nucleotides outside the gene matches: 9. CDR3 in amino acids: CASSLGLGTWELFF. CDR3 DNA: TGTGCCAGCAGCCTCGGACTAGGGACGTGGGAGCTGTTTTTT. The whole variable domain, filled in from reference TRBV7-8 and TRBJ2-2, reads GAGVSQSPRYKVAKRGQDVALRCDPISGHVSLFWYQQALGQGPEFLTYFQNEAQLDKSGLPSDRFFAERPEGSVSTLKIQRTQQEDSAVYLCASSLGLGTWELFFGEGSRLTVL.

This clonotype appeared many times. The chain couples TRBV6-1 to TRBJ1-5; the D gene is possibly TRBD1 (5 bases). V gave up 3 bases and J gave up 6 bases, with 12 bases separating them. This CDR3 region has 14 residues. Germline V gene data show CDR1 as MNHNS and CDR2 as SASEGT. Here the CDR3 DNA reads TGTGCCAGCAGTGAGTTGGGGACGGCTCAGCCCCAGCATTTT. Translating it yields CASSELGTAQPQHF.

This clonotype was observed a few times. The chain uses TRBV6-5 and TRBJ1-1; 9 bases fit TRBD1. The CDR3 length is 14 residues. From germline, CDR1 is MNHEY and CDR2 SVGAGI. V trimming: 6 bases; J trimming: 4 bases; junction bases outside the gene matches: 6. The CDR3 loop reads CASRTTGGVTEAFF. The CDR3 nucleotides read TGTGCCAGCAGAACCACAGGGGGCGTCACTGAAGCTTTCTTT.

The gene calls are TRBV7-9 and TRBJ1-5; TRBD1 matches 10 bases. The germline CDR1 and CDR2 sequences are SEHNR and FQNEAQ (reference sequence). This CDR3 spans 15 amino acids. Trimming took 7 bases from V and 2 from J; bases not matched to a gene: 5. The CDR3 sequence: CASTTGTGGNQPQHF. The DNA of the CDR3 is TGTGCCAGCACCACCGGGACAGGGGGCAATCAGCCCCAGCATTTT.

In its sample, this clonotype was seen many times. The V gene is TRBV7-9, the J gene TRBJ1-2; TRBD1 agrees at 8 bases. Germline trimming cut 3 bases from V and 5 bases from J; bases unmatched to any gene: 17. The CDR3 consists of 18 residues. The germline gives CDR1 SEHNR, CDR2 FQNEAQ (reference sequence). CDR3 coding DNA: TGTGCCAGCAGCTTCCTAAAACGACAGGGGTGGAGGTCATATGGCTACACCTTC. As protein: CASSFLKRQGWRSYGYTF.

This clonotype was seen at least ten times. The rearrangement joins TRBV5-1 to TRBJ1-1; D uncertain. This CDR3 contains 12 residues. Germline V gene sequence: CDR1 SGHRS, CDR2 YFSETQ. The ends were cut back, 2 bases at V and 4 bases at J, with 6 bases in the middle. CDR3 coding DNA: TGCGCCAGCAGCTTTCCGGGCACTGAAGCTTTCTTT. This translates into CASSFPGTEAFF.

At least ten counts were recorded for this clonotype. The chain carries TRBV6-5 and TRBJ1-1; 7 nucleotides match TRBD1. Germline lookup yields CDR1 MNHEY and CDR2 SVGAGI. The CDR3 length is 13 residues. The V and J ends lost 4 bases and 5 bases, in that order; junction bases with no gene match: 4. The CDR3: CASSLTGETEAFF. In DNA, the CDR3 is TGTGCCAGCAGTTTAACAGGGGAAACTGAAGCTTTCTTT.

The CDR3 sequence: CASGTGVSDTQYF. The DNA for the CDR3 is TGTGCCAGCGGGACGGGAGTTTCAGATACGCAGTATTTT. The rearrangement links TRBV7-3 to TRBJ2-3, with D tentatively TRBD2 (6 bases). The V gene lost 8 bases and the J gene lost 4 bases, with 13 bases spanning the gap. The CDR3 loop spans 13 amino acids. Germline V gene sequence: CDR1 SGHTA, CDR2 FQGTGA.

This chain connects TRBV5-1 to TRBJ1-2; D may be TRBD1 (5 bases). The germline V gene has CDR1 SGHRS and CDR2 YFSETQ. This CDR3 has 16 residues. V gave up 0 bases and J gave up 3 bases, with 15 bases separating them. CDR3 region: CASSLAPSGTDYGYTF. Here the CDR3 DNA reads TGCGCCAGCAGCTTGGCCCCGAGCGGGACCGACTATGGCTACACCTTC.

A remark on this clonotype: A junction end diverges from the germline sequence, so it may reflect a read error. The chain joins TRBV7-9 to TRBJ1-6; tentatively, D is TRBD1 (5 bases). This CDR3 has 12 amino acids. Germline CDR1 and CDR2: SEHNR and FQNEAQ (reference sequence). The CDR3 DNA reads TGCGCCAGCGGGACGGACAATTCACCCCTCCACTTT. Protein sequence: CASGTDNSPLHF. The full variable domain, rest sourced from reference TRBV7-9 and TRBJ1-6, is DTGVSQNPRHKITKRGQNVTFRCDPISEHNRLYWYRQTLGQGPEFLTYFQNEAQLEKSRLLSDRFSAERPKGSFSTLEIQRTEQGDSAMYLCASGTDNSPLHFGNGTRLTVT.

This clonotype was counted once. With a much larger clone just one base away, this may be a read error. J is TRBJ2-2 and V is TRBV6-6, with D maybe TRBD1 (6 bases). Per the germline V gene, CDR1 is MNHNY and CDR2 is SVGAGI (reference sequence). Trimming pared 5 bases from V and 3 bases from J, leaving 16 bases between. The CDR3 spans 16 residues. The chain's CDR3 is CASSEYGQRYTGELFF. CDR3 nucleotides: TGTGCCAGCAGTGAATACGGACAGCGGTACACCGGGGAGCTGTTTTTT.

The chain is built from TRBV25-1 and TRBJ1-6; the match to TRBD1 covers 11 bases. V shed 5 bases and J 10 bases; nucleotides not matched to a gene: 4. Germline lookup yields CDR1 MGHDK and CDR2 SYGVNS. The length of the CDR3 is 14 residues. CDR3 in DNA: TGTGCCAGCAGTCGGACAGGGGGCGAATCACCCCTCCACTTT. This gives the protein CASSRTGGESPLHF.

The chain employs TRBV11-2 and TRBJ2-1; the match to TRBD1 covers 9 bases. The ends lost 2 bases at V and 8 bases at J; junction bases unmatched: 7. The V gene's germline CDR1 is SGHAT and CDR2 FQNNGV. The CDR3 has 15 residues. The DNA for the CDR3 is TGTGCCAGCAGCTTATACAGGGGGCGGTTTGATGAGCAGTTCTTC. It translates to CASSLYRGRFDEQFF.